This TCR beta chain appears in the sequencing data of a study of cytomegalovirus exposure and HLA in healthy donors. At the level of the study: An earlier analysis identified more than 95 million unique TCR beta sequences in about 200 million T cells. Study-level points and caveats: Among the most significant clusters, several appeared linked to common viral pathogens in a later analysis. In a later analysis, at a false discovery rate of 0.05, approximately 18,000 TCR beta sequences were associated with HLA alleles. TRBV6-2, TRBV6-3 and some other V segments were excluded as indistinguishable.

The CDR3 has 14 amino acids. J lost 8 bases, V lost 7 bases, and 4 bases had no gene match. The germline CDR1 and CDR2 sequences are SNHLY and FYNNEI. As to this clone: Its specificity is not known.

In the PCR, 60 Vbeta and 13 Jbeta primers were used. Libraries were prepared by immunoSEQ multiplex PCR; TCRdb keeps only in-frame clonotypes and omits some of them. The sample has around 63,000 clones, roughly 78% seen once. This receptor was identified in a man between 40 and 49 years old in good health and CMV-seronegative. The material sequenced was PBMCs. V and J are TRBV2 and TRBJ1-6; TRBD1 aligns across 11 bases. The CDR3: CASTWGQGDSPLHF. The CDR3 region has the DNA TGTGCCAGCACGTGGGGACAGGGGGATTCACCCCTCCACTTT.